The 25 T cell receptor beta chains in this list originate from one sample, sequenced in a study of blood T cell repertoires in COVID-19. Assay: immunoSEQ multiplex PCR; the TCRdb copy retains only in-frame clones and omits some. The data hold 200,000 to 300,000 clones, with approximately 88% observed a single time. Sample: peripheral blood. The source is a woman aged 30 to 39 with acute or convalescent COVID-19.

This chain connects TRBV25-1 to TRBJ2-3, with TRBD2 as a possible D gene (6 bases). This CDR3 has 15 residues. CDR1 is MGHDK, CDR2 SYGVNS, per germline. V dropped 6 bases and J dropped 1 base, with 14 bases sitting between them. The CDR3 coding sequence is TGTGCCAGCAGGAGGGGAGTAGCGGGCACAGATACGCAGTATTTT. Encoded protein: CASRRGVAGTDTQYF.

The gene calls are TRBV25-1 and TRBJ2-2; 12 bases align to TRBD1. This CDR3 region has 18 residues. CDR1 MGHDK and CDR2 SYGVNS come from the germline V gene. The J segment lost 6 bases and the V segment lost 2 bases, leaving 10 bases of the junction unmatched. The CDR3 DNA follows: TGTGCCAGCAGTGAAGAATTTACCGGGACAGGGGGCTCCGGGGAGCTGTTTTTT. It yields the protein CASSEEFTGTGGSGELFF.

J is TRBJ1-2 and V is TRBV7-2; 9 nucleotides align to TRBD1. Unmatched junction bases numbered 10, after V lost 5 bases and J lost 6 bases. Germline loops: CDR1 SGHTA, CDR2 FQGNSA. The CDR3 loop spans 15 amino acids. The CDR3 sequence is CASSPPGTGTHGYTF. DNA of the CDR3: TGTGCCAGCAGCCCTCCCGGGACAGGGACTCATGGCTACACCTTC.

This clone was observed a few times. V and J are TRBV19 and TRBJ2-2; 9 nucleotides align to TRBD2. Germline assignment: CDR1 LNHDA and CDR2 SQIVND (reference sequence). The CDR3 extends over 16 amino acids. J lost 0 bases, V lost 2 bases, and 1 base had no gene match. CDR3: CASSILAGSNTGELFF. The CDR3 nucleotides are TGTGCCAGTAGTATACTAGCGGGATCGAACACCGGGGAGCTGTTTTTT.

DNA of the CDR3: TGTGCCAGCACCGGAAAAGGACTAGCGGGAGGATTTTTGTTCTTC. It specifies CASTGKGLAGGFLFF. The V gene is TRBV5-6, the J gene TRBJ2-1, with 14 bases aligning to TRBD2. This CDR3 contains 15 residues. V lost 6 bases, J lost 15 bases, and 14 bases stayed unmatched. Germline V gene data show CDR1 as SGHDT and CDR2 as YYEEEE. The whole variable domain, remainder taken from reference TRBV5-6 and TRBJ2-1, is DAGVTQSPTHLIKTRGQQVTLRCSPKSGHDTVSWYQQALGQGPQFIFQYYEEEERQRGNFPDRFSGHQFPNYSSELNVNALLLGDSALYLCASTGKGLAGGFLFFGPGTRLTVL.

This chain links TRBV24-1 with TRBJ2-1; 8 bases map to TRBD1. Germline V lookup: CDR1 KGHDR, CDR2 SFDVKD. The trim removed 4 bases at V and 1 base at J, leaving 11 bases unmatched. The CDR3 extends over 18 amino acids. DNA for the CDR3: TGTGCCACCAGTGACCCCTCCGCAGGACAGGGTTCCTACAATGAGCAGTTCTTC. Protein: CATSDPSAGQGSYNEQFF.

The V call is TRBV27, the J call TRBJ2-7, with D possibly matching TRBD1 (5 bases). The CDR3 sequence is 14 residues long. Germline CDR1 and CDR2: MNHEY and SMNVEV (reference sequence). Trimming took off 6 bases at V and 2 bases at J, with 14 bases between the two ends. The CDR3 DNA follows: TGTGCCAGCAGAACCGCCCTAGGGGCCTACGAGCAGTACTTC. It yields the protein CASRTALGAYEQYF.

This clone has only one observation. This chain joins TRBV30 and TRBJ2-2, with 10 bases fitting TRBD1. Germline assignment: CDR1 GTSNPN and CDR2 SVGIG (reference sequence). The CDR3 totals 16 residues. The V gene end was trimmed by 5 bases and the J gene end by 6 bases; junction bases not matched to a gene: 12. The CDR3 loop reads CAWGRGTGAFAGELFF. The CDR3 DNA reads TGTGCCTGGGGGCGTGGGACAGGGGCCTTCGCCGGGGAGCTGTTTTTT.

This chain links TRBV2 with TRBJ2-5; D is possibly TRBD2 (6 bases). CDR1 is SNHLY and CDR2 is FYNNEI in the germline V gene. This CDR3 is 16 amino acids long. Trimming left V 8 bases short and J 1 base short, with 20 bases between. CDR3 residues: CASLKPGLNVQETQYF. The CDR3 DNA reads as TGTGCCAGCCTCAAACCGGGACTCAACGTCCAAGAGACCCAGTACTTC.

This clone was picked up one time. The genes are TRBV19 and TRBJ2-1, with 7 bases fitting TRBD1. The V gene end was trimmed by 3 bases and the J gene end by 5 bases; junction bases not matched to a gene: 7. The CDR3 is made up of 15 amino acids. Germline V gene sequence: CDR1 LNHDA, CDR2 SQIVND (reference sequence). Written as DNA, the CDR3 is TGTGCCAGTAGTATTATGGGACAGCCCAACAATGAGCAGTTCTTC. Translated, it gives CASSIMGQPNNEQFF.

This clone is a singleton in its sample. The rearrangement links TRBV6-2 or TRBV6-3 to TRBJ2-1, with a tentative D call TRBD2 (5 bases). The CDR3 length is 12 residues. Between the trimmed V and J ends, which lost 6 bases and 10 bases, there was a span of 13 bases. Germline lookup yields CDR1 MNHEY and CDR2 SVGEGT. Written as DNA, the CDR3 is TGTGCCAGCAGCCAAACTAGGGAGGAGCAGTTCTTC. Protein: CASSQTREEQFF.

This rearrangement joins TRBV11-3 to TRBJ2-5; 13 bases fit TRBD2. Looked up from germline, CDR1 is SGHNT and CDR2 is YENEEA. V lost 5 bases to trimming and J lost 1 base; unmatched junction nucleotides: 7. This CDR3 comprises 17 residues. The CDR3: CASSRGTSGIGQETQYF. CDR3 nucleotide sequence: TGTGCCAGCAGCCGCGGGACTAGCGGGATAGGCCAAGAGACCCAGTACTTC.

In this sample, this clone turned up once. The chain combines TRBV30 with TRBJ1-2, with a possible D match to TRBD1 (6 bases). The CDR3 loop spans 12 amino acids. Trimming pared 8 bases from V and 8 bases from J, leaving 18 bases between. The germline CDR1 and CDR2 sequences are GTSNPN and SVGIG (reference sequence). The CDR3 is CARGGGAEGYTF. The DNA for the CDR3 is TGTGCCCGAGGGGGGGGCGCAGAAGGCTACACCTTC.

Written as DNA, the CDR3 is TGCGCCAGCAGCTTGGGCGGACTAGCGGGAGAGGAGACCCAGTACTTC. Amino acids: CASSLGGLAGEETQYF. V is TRBV5-1 and J is TRBJ2-5; 13 bases agree with TRBD2. V was pared by 0 bases and J by 5 bases, with 4 bases of the junction left unmatched. This CDR3 contains 16 residues. Germline V gene sequence: CDR1 SGHRS, CDR2 YFSETQ.

The chain is built from TRBV5-1 and TRBJ2-2; D might be TRBD1 (6 bases). The CDR3 length is 13 residues. Germline lookup yields CDR1 SGHRS and CDR2 YFSETQ. Trimming pared 5 bases from V and 5 bases from J, leaving 10 bases between. The CDR3 is CASRAGDTGELFF. CDR3 nucleotide sequence: TGCGCCAGCAGGGCAGGGGATACCGGGGAGCTGTTTTTT. The whole variable domain, filled in from reference TRBV5-1 and TRBJ2-2, reads KAGVTQTPRYLIKTRGQQVTLSCSPISGHRSVSWYQQTPGQGLQFLFEYFSETQRNKGNFPGRFSGRQFSNSRSEMNVSTLELGDSALYLCASRAGDTGELFFGEGSRLTVL.

J is TRBJ2-1 and V is TRBV27; 7 positions agree with TRBD2. Germline lookup yields CDR1 MNHEY and CDR2 SMNVEV (reference sequence). Germline trimming cut 2 bases from V and 2 bases from J; bases unmatched to any gene: 3. This CDR3 spans 15 amino acids. In nucleotides, the CDR3 is TGTGCCAGCAGTTTACTCCTAGCGGCCTACAATGAGCAGTTCTTC. This translates into CASSLLLAAYNEQFF.

This clone is a singleton in its sample. The rearrangement uses TRBV12-5 and TRBJ1-4; D is possibly TRBD1 (6 bases). The CDR3 is made up of 15 amino acids. The V end was cut by 7 bases, the J end by 4 bases, with 16 bases between. The germline V gene encodes CDR1 LGHNT and CDR2 FRNRAP. CDR3 residues: CASADLGGLNEKLFF. CDR3 nucleotides: TGTGCTAGTGCAGACCTCGGGGGGCTTAATGAAAAACTGTTTTTT.

The rearrangement joins TRBV19 to TRBJ1-1; D might be TRBD1 (6 bases). Trimming stripped 7 bases from V and 0 bases from J, with 9 bases between. This CDR3 spans 13 amino acids. In germline, CDR1 is LNHDA, CDR2 SQIVND (reference sequence). CDR3 protein: CASTGQLNTEAFF. The CDR3, as DNA: TGTGCCAGTACTGGACAGTTGAACACTGAAGCTTTCTTT. The variable domain in full, completed from reference TRBV19 and TRBJ1-1, reads DGGITQSPKYLFRKEGQNVTLSCEQNLNHDAMYWYRQDPGQGLRLIYYSQIVNDFQKGDIAEGYSVSREKKESFPLTVTSAQKNPTAFYLCASTGQLNTEAFFGQGTRLTVV.

The chain is built from TRBV11-3 and TRBJ2-3, with 11 nucleotides matching TRBD2. V lost 3 bases, J lost 3 bases, and 5 bases stayed unmatched. The germline gives CDR1 SGHNT, CDR2 YENEEA. The CDR3 runs to 16 residues. The CDR3 DNA reads TGTGCCAGCAGCTTCAGGACTAGCGGGTCGACAGATACGCAGTATTTT. Its translation: CASSFRTSGSTDTQYF.

The gene calls are TRBV19 and TRBJ2-5; a possible D gene is TRBD1 (6 bases). The germline V and J ends were trimmed by 5 bases and 5 bases, with 12 bases remaining between them. Germline CDR1 LNHDA, CDR2 SQIVND (reference sequence). The CDR3 spans 13 residues. This CDR3 is CASSELRGETQYF. The CDR3 nucleotides read TGTGCCAGTAGTGAATTGAGGGGGGAGACCCAGTACTTC.

The chain carries TRBV7-9 and TRBJ1-3, with 7 bases that match TRBD1. V lost 5 bases and J lost 0; bases outside the gene matches: 13. Germline lookup yields CDR1 SEHNR and CDR2 FQNEAQ (reference sequence). The CDR3 totals 18 residues. DNA for the CDR3: TGTGCCAGCAGCGACCGACAGGGCACATTCCTCTCTGGAAACACCATATATTTT. Translation gives CASSDRQGTFLSGNTIYF.

The rearrangement uses TRBV9 and TRBJ2-3, with D possibly matching TRBD1 (6 bases). The V end lost 3 bases, the J end lost 0 bases, and 17 bases lay between the germline ends. The CDR3 consists of 17 residues. Looked up from germline, CDR1 is SGDLS and CDR2 is YYNGEE. CDR3 region: CASSADPPGTSTDTQYF. CDR3 DNA sequence: TGTGCCAGCAGCGCCGATCCACCCGGGACAAGCACAGATACGCAGTATTTT.

J is TRBJ2-1 and V is TRBV5-5; TRBD2 matches 7 bases. The CDR3 spans 15 residues. Germline lookup yields CDR1 SGHKS and CDR2 YYEKEE (reference sequence). Germline trimming cut 4 bases from V and 4 bases from J; bases unmatched to any gene: 8. This CDR3 is CASSHERGGYNEQFF. Written as DNA, the CDR3 is TGTGCCAGCAGCCATGAGCGGGGCGGTTACAATGAGCAGTTCTTC. The full variable domain, rest sourced from reference TRBV5-5 and TRBJ2-1, is DAGVTQSPTHLIKTRGQQVTLRCSPISGHKSVSWYQQVLGQGPQFIFQYYEKEERGRGNFPDRFSARQFPNYSSELNVNALLLGDSALYLCASSHERGGYNEQFFGPGTRLTVL.

The chain has TRBV27 and TRBJ2-7; 8 bases match TRBD1. Germline CDR1 is MNHEY and CDR2 is SMNVEV (reference sequence). V shed 9 bases, J shed 1 base, and the junction held 11 bases outside the gene matches. The CDR3 spans 15 residues. CDR3 in DNA: TGTGCCAGTGGACAGGGAGTCAACCCGTCCTACGAGCAGTACTTC. As protein: CASGQGVNPSYEQYF.

Comment on this clone: Within the sample, other DNA sequences also encode this same CDR3. The genes are TRBV18 and TRBJ1-1; perhaps TRBD1 as D (5 bases). Germline CDR1 reads KGHSH; CDR2 reads LQKENI. CDR3 length: 14 residues. V lost 2 bases and J 1 base, leaving 8 bases between the germline ends. The CDR3 reads CASSPEQGNTEAFF. In DNA form, the CDR3 reads TGTGCCAGCTCACCAGAGCAGGGGAACACTGAAGCTTTCTTT.